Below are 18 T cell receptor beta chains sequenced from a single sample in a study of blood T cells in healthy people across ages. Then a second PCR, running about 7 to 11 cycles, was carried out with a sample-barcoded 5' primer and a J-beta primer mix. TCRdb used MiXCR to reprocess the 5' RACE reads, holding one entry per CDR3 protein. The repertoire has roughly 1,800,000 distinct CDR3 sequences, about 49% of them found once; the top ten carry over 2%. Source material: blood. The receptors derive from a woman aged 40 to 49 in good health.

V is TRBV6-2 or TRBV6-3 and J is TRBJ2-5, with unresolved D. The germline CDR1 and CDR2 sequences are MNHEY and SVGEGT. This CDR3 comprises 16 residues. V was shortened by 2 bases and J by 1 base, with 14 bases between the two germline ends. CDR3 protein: CASSYHPITIQETQYF. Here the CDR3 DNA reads TGTGCCAGCAGTTACCATCCTATAACTATCCAAGAGACCCAGTACTTC.

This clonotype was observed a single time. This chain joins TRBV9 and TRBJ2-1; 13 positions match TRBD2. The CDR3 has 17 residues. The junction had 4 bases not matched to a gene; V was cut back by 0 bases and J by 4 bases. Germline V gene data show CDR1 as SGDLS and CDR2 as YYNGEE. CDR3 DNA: TGTGCCAGCAGCGTAGGCGGGACTAGCGGGGCGTACAATGAGCAGTTCTTC. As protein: CASSVGGTSGAYNEQFF. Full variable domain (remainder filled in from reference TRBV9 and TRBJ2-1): DSGVTQTPKHLITATGQRVTLRCSPRSGDLSVYWYQQSLDQGLQFLIQYYNGEERAKGNILERFSAQQFPDLHSELNLSSLELGDSALYFCASSVGGTSGAYNEQFFGPGTRLTVL.

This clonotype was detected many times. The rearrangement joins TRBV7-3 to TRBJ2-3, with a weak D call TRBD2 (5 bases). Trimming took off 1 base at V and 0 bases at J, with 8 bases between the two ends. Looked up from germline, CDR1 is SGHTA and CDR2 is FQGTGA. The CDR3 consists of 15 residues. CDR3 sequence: CASSLRLASTDTQYF. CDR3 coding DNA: TGTGCCAGCAGCTTAAGGCTAGCTAGCACAGATACGCAGTATTTT.

The CDR3 spells CASSYLAGAANEQFF. The DNA for the CDR3 is TGTGCCAGCAGTTATCTAGCGGGGGCCGCCAATGAGCAGTTCTTC. The rearrangement joins TRBV27 to TRBJ2-1; 10 bases are a match to TRBD2. The germline V gene has CDR1 MNHEY and CDR2 SMNVEV (reference sequence). The CDR3 covers 15 residues. Unmatched junction bases numbered 6, after V lost 4 bases and J lost 6 bases.

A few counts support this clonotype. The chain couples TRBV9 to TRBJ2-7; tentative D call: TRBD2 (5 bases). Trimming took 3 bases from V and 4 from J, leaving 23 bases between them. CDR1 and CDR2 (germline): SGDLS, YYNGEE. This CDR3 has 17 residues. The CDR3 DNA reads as TGTGCCAGCAGCGGTAGGCCGTCAACCGTGGAGGTGTACGAGCAGTACTTC. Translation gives CASSGRPSTVEVYEQYF.

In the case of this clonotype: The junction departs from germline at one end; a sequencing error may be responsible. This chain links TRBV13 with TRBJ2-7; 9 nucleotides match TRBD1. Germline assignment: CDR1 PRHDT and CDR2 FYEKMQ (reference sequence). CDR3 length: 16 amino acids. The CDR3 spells CAGSPGTGFGNYEQYF. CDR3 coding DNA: TGTGCCGGCAGCCCAGGGACAGGGTTTGGAAACTACGAGCAGTACTTC.

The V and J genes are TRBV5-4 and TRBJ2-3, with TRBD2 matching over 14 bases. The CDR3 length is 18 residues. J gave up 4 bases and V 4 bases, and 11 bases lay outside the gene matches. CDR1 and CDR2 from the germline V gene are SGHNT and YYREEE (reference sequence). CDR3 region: CASSPGTSGGSRADTQYF. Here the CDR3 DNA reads TGTGCCAGCAGCCCCGGGACTAGCGGGGGAAGTAGGGCAGATACGCAGTATTTT. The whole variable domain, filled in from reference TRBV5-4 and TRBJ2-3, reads ETGVTQSPTHLIKTRGQQVTLRCSSQSGHNTVSWYQQALGQGPQFIFQYYREEENGRGNFPPRFSGLQFPNYSSELNVNALELDDSALYLCASSPGTSGGSRADTQYFGPGTRLTVL.

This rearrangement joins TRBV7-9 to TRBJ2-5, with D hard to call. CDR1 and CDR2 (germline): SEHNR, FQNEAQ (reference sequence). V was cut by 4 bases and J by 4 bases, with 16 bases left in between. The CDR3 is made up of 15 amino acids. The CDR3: CASSSASVAGETQYF. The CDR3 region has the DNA TGTGCCAGCAGCTCCGCCTCGGTAGCAGGAGAGACCCAGTACTTC.

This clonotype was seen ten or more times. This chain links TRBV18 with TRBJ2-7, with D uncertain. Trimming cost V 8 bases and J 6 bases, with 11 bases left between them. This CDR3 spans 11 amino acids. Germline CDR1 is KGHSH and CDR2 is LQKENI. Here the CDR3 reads CASSPGGEQYF. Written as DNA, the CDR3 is TGTGCCAGCAGCCCTGGTGGCGAGCAGTACTTC.

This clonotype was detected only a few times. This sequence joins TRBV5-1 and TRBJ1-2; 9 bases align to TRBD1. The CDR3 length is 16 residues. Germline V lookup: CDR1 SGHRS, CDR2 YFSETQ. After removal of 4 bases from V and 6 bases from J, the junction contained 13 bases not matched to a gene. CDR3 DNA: TGCGCCAGCAGCCCACGGGACAGGGTAGGAGGGAATGGCTACACCTTC. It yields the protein CASSPRDRVGGNGYTF.

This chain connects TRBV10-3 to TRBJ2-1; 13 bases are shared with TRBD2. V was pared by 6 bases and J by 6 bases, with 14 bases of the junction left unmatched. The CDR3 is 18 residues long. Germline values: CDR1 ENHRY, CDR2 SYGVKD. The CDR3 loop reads CAISALAGGTGRSNEQFF. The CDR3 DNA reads TGTGCCATCAGCGCACTAGCGGGAGGGACAGGGAGGTCCAATGAGCAGTTCTTC.

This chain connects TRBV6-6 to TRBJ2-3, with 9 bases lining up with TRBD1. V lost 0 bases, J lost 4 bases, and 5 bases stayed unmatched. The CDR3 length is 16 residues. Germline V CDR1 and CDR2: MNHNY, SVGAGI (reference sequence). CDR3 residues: CASSYSPTGGADTQYF. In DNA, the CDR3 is TGTGCCAGCAGTTACTCCCCGACAGGGGGGGCAGATACGCAGTATTTT.

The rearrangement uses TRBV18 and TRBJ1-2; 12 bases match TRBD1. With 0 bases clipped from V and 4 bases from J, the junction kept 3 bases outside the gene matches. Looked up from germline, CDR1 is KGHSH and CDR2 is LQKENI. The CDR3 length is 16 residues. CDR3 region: CASSPPGQGAGYGYTF. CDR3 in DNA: TGTGCCAGCTCACCACCGGGACAGGGGGCCGGCTATGGCTACACCTTC. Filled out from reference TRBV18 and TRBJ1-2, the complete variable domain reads NAGVMQNPRHLVRRRGQEARLRCSPMKGHSHVYWYRQLPEEGLKFMVYLQKENIIDESGMPKERFSAEFPKEGPSILRIQQVVRGDSAAYFCASSPPGQGAGYGYTFGSGTRLTVV.

CDR3 amino acids: CASSFSGVRDNSPLHF. The CDR3 DNA reads TGTGCCAGCAGCTTCTCGGGGGTACGTGATAATTCACCCCTCCACTTT. The chain combines TRBV11-2 with TRBJ1-6, with a tentative D call TRBD1 (5 bases). The V gene's germline CDR1 is SGHAT and CDR2 FQNNGV. Trimming removed 3 bases at V and 5 bases at J, with 14 bases between. The CDR3 runs 16 residues.

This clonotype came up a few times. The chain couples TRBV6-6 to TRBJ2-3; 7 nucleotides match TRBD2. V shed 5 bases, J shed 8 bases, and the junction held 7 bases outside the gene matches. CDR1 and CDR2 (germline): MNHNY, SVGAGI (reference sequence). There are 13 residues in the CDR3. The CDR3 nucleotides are TGTGCCAGCAGTACCGAACTAGCGACTACGCAGTATTTT. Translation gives CASSTELATTQYF.

The DNA of the CDR3 is TGTGCCAGCAGCTTAGTGGGGGGGAGTGATTCCTACGAGCAGTACTTC. Its protein product is CASSLVGGSDSYEQYF. V and J are TRBV13 and TRBJ2-7; 7 nucleotides match TRBD2. Germline trimming cut 1 base from V and 1 base from J; bases unmatched to any gene: 7. The germline CDR1 and CDR2 sequences are PRHDT and FYEKMQ (reference sequence). The CDR3 is 16 amino acids.

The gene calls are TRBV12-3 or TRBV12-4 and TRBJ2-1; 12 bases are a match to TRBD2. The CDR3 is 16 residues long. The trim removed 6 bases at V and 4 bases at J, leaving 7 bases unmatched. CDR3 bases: TGTGCCAGCAGGCCGGGACTAGCGGGCCCTTACAATGAGCAGTTCTTC. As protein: CASRPGLAGPYNEQFF.

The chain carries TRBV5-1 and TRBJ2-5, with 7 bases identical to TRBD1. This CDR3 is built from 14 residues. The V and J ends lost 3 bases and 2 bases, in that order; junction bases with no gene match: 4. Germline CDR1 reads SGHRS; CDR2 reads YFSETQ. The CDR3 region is CASSWGTAQETQYF. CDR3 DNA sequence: TGCGCCAGCAGCTGGGGGACAGCACAAGAGACCCAGTACTTC.